Listed below are T cell receptor beta chains from one sample, sequenced in a study of cytomegalovirus exposure and HLA in healthy donors. The data were produced by immunoSEQ multiplex PCR, yet TCRdb's version contains in-frame clones alone and is incomplete. The sample shows approximately 90,000 clones, roughly 80% of them seen only once. Sequences were obtained from PBMCs. The receptors come from a male donor in good health and CMV-seronegative. Both conserved end residues are trimmed from each CDR3. Some rows have no size entry. The others give once, few or many, or a class for an expanded clone.

clone_size j_call v_call cdr3_aa
NA TRBJ2-1 TRBV28 ASSLARGLVGGSYNEQF
NA TRBJ1-5 TRBV10-2 ASSVRQHHQPQH
NA TRBJ2-3 TRBV7-3 ASSLNLVGADTQY
NA TRBJ2-3 TRBV9 ASSVALDNSREDTQY
few TRBJ1-2 TRBV5-1 ASSLSKPGQGADGYGYT
NA TRBJ2-7 TRBV28 ASIGDKIYEQY
NA TRBJ1-1 TRBV7-9 ASRDRGQSEAF
NA TRBJ2-3 TRBV7-3 ASSLSQSTDTQY
NA TRBJ1-6 TRBV5-1 ASSLVQENSPLH
NA TRBJ2-5 TRBV5-1 ASSEKRETQY
NA TRBJ1-1 TRBV7-3 ASSLTPTGLNTEAF
NA TRBJ2-3 TRBV9 ASSRLGTSITDTQY
NA TRBJ2-7 TRBV7-2 ASSPAVPYEQY
NA TRBJ1-1 TRBV7-9 ASSLDSTAF